One T cell receptor (beta chain) is described in this entry. Its antigen remains unidentified. MiXCR, applied by TCRdb to the multiplex PCR reads, yields one record per CDR3 protein. The sample lists fewer than 25,000 distinct CDR3 sequences, about 64% occurring once. These data are taken from a study of breast tumors, draining lymph nodes, adjacent tissues. The study, taken as a whole, reports: Tumors had less TCR diversity than lymph nodes, more than nontumor tissue. That most tumor T cells come from lymph nodes remained unproven. Luminal-like breast cancer showed significantly greater tumor-nontumor repertoire similarity than basal-like breast cancer did.

The CDR3 loop spans 17 amino acids. Unmatched junction bases numbered 11, after V lost 0 bases and J lost 3 bases. Germline lookup yields CDR1 DFQATT and CDR2 SNEGSKA (reference sequence). Material for sequencing was tumor-adjacent breast tissue. The origin of this receptor is a female donor with breast cancer. Some clones in this sample may be carry-over from other donors' samples. The rearrangement uses TRBV20-1 and TRBJ2-3; TRBD2 aligns across 8 bases. CDR3 sequence (DNA): TGCAGTGCTAGAGATGCTACTAGCGGAGGAGGGACAGATACGCAGTATTTT. Its translation: CSARDATSGGGTDTQYF.